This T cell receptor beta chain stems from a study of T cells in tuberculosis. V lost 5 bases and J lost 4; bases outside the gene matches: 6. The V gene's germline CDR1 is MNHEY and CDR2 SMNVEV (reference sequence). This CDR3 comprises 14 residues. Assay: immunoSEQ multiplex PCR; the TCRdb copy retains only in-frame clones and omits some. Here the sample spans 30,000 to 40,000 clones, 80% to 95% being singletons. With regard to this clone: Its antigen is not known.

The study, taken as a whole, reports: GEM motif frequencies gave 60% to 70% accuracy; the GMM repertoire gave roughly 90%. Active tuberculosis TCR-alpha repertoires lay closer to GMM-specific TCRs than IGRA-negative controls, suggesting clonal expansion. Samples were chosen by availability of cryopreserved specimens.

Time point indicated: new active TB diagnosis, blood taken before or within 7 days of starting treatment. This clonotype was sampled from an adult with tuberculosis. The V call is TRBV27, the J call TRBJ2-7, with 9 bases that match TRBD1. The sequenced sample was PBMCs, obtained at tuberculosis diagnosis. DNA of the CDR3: TGTGCCAGCAGTCCAGGACAGGGGCCGTACGAGCAGTACTTC. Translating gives CASSPGQGPYEQYF.